A single sample gave rise to the 18 T cell receptor beta chains below, sequenced in a study of OX40 agonist ivuxolimab in advanced cancers. Sequenced by immunoSEQ multiplex PCR; TCRdb stores in-frame clones only, minus some. The sample consists of fewer than 65,000 clones, approximately 91% of them appearing once. Sequenced material: CD4+ or CD8+ T cells sorted from blood, taken in a trial of the OX40 agonist ivuxolimab. Receptors were obtained from an adult with an advanced solid tumor such as melanoma, head and neck, liver or kidney cancer.

The chain recombines TRBV29-1 with TRBJ1-2; 9 bases fit TRBD1. V lost 6 bases to trimming and J lost 0 bases; unmatched junction nucleotides: 2. Germline lookup yields CDR1 SQVTM and CDR2 ANQGSEA. There are 13 residues in the CDR3. This CDR3 is CSVGQGANYGYTF. In DNA form, the CDR3 reads TGCAGCGTGGGACAGGGAGCTAACTATGGCTACACCTTC.

The genes are TRBV6-5 and TRBJ1-1; weak D call: TRBD1 (5 bases). The V end lost 5 bases, the J end lost 11 bases, and 12 bases lay between the germline ends. The germline gives CDR1 MNHEY, CDR2 SVGAGI. This CDR3 is built from 11 residues. CDR3 bases: TGTGCCAGCAGTCAGGACACGGCGGCTTTCTTT. Translation gives CASSQDTAAFF.

The chain couples TRBV9 to TRBJ2-7; possibly TRBD2 for D (6 bases). The CDR3 loop spans 14 amino acids. Trimming left V 4 bases short and J 3 bases short, with 14 bases between. CDR1 and CDR2 (germline): SGDLS, YYNGEE. For the CDR3, the DNA is TGTGCCAGCAGCCCGCGGGACTGGAGCTACGAGCAGTACTTC. The encoded protein is CASSPRDWSYEQYF.

The V gene is TRBV9, the J gene TRBJ2-7; D is undetermined. The CDR3 contains 13 residues. V was shortened by 0 bases and J by 2 bases, with 6 bases between the two germline ends. Germline V gene sequence: CDR1 SGDLS, CDR2 YYNGEE. This chain's CDR3 is CASSVGHTYEQYF. CDR3 nucleotide sequence: TGTGCCAGCAGCGTAGGACACACCTACGAGCAGTACTTC.

The chain couples TRBV19 to TRBJ1-5; D unclear. Germline-derived CDR1 and CDR2 are LNHDA and SQIVND (reference sequence). The CDR3 extends over 14 amino acids. The V gene lost 3 bases and the J gene lost 3 bases, with 9 bases spanning the gap. This CDR3 reads CASSMREVNQPQHF. Here the CDR3 DNA reads TGTGCCAGTAGTATGAGGGAGGTCAATCAGCCCCAGCATTTT.

This rearrangement joins TRBV4-2 to TRBJ1-1; a possible D gene is TRBD1 (5 bases). Germline V CDR1 and CDR2: LGHNA, YNFKEQ. The V and J ends lost 6 bases and 1 base respectively, with 9 bases between them. The CDR3 contains 13 residues. For the CDR3, the DNA is TGTGCCAGCAGTCTGGGGGGGAACACTGAAGCTTTCTTT. Translation gives CASSLGGNTEAFF.

The chain is built from TRBV5-1 and TRBJ1-3; D unclear. Trimming took off 0 bases at V and 5 bases at J, with 6 bases between the two ends. Germline CDR1 SGHRS, CDR2 YFSETQ. The CDR3 length is 13 residues. CDR3: CASSLAPRNTIYF. DNA for the CDR3: TGCGCCAGCAGCTTGGCCCCAAGAAACACCATATATTTT.

This clone has only a few counts. The V gene is TRBV9, the J gene TRBJ1-2; D is perhaps TRBD1 (5 bases). There are 13 residues in the CDR3. Trimming shortened V by 0 bases and J by 8 bases, and 11 bases separated the two germline ends. Germline assignment: CDR1 SGDLS and CDR2 YYNGEE. CDR3 sequence: CASSVASGSGYTF. CDR3 bases: TGTGCCAGCAGCGTAGCTTCAGGGTCGGGCTACACCTTC.

J is TRBJ1-1 and V is TRBV27; D is unresolved. The CDR3 loop spans 15 amino acids. Germline V gives CDR1 MNHEY, CDR2 SMNVEV (reference sequence). The germline V and J ends were trimmed by 4 bases and 0 bases, with 12 bases remaining between them. As DNA, the CDR3 is TGTGCCAGCAGTTCTCTTAGGGTGATGAACACTGAAGCTTTCTTT. It yields the protein CASSSLRVMNTEAFF.

The chain has TRBV2 and TRBJ2-7; 10 positions match TRBD2. This CDR3 has 15 residues. The V and J ends lost 1 base and 2 bases, in that order; junction bases with no gene match: 2. CDR1 and CDR2 (germline): SNHLY, FYNNEI. The CDR3 bases are TGTGCCAGCAGTGAAGAGGGACTAGCGACCTACGAGCAGTACTTC. Its translation: CASSEEGLATYEQYF.

This clone was seen a single time. This sequence joins TRBV28 and TRBJ2-7; the D gene is possibly TRBD1 (5 bases). The CDR3 totals 13 residues. Deletions cut 2 bases from V and 4 bases from J, with 9 bases between. Germline CDR1 is MDHEN and CDR2 is SYDVKM. The CDR3 protein is CASSLAGNYEQYF. The CDR3 bases are TGTGCCAGCAGTTTAGCAGGGAATTACGAGCAGTACTTC.

The chain joins TRBV6-9 to TRBJ2-7, with 10 bases that match TRBD2. The germline V gene encodes CDR1 MNHGY and CDR2 SVAAGI. J was trimmed by 1 base and V by 9 bases; bases with no gene match: 6. The CDR3 sequence is 14 residues long. DNA for the CDR3: TGTGCCAGTCAAGGGACTAGCGATTCCTACGAGCAGTACTTC. This sequence encodes CASQGTSDSYEQYF.

This sequence joins TRBV27 and TRBJ1-6, with D unclear. The CDR3 covers 14 residues. V was shortened by 7 bases and J by 9 bases, with 16 bases between the two germline ends. The germline CDR1 and CDR2 sequences are MNHEY and SMNVEV (reference sequence). The CDR3 here is CASIARGGGSPLHF. The CDR3 nucleotides read TGTGCCAGCATCGCCCGGGGTGGAGGTTCACCCCTCCACTTT.

V usage is TRBV6-4 and J usage is TRBJ1-1; possibly TRBD1 for D (5 bases). V gave up 4 bases and J gave up 5 bases, with 11 bases separating them. The CDR3 has 13 residues. Germline V gives CDR1 MRHNA, CDR2 SNTAGT. The CDR3 loop reads CASSVFWGTEAFF. CDR3 bases: TGTGCCAGCAGTGTCTTCTGGGGGACTGAAGCTTTCTTT.

This chain links TRBV7-9 with TRBJ1-3, with unresolved D. CDR1 is SEHNR, CDR2 FQNEAQ, per germline (reference sequence). The CDR3 totals 13 residues. The V end lost 1 base, the J end lost 4 bases, and 5 bases lay between the germline ends. In nucleotides, the CDR3 is TGTGCCAGCAGCTTAGGGGAAGGAAACACCATATATTTT. This gives the protein CASSLGEGNTIYF. Supplemented by reference TRBV7-9 and TRBJ1-3, the full variable domain reads DTGVSQNPRHKITKRGQNVTFRCDPISEHNRLYWYRQTLGQGPEFLTYFQNEAQLEKSRLLSDRFSAERPKGSFSTLEIQRTEQGDSAMYLCASSLGEGNTIYFGEGSWLTVV.

This chain links TRBV28 with TRBJ2-3; 8 bases fit TRBD2. Germline loops: CDR1 MDHEN, CDR2 SYDVKM. V trimming: 5 bases; J trimming: 4 bases; junction bases outside the gene matches: 11. CDR3 length equals 16 residues. The CDR3 loop reads CASSVPGLGLADTQYF. The DNA for the CDR3 is TGTGCCAGCAGTGTCCCGGGACTAGGGTTGGCAGATACGCAGTATTTT.

The chain links TRBV19 to TRBJ2-3; TRBD2 aligns across 11 bases. The CDR3 is 17 residues long. The germline gives CDR1 LNHDA, CDR2 SQIVND (reference sequence). With V trimmed by 5 bases and J by 2 bases, 9 bases remained unmatched. The CDR3, as DNA: TGTGCCAGTAGTTCTCGTCTAGCGGGAGGTCCCACAGATACGCAGTATTTT. Its translation is CASSSRLAGGPTDTQYF.

The V call is TRBV28, the J call TRBJ2-2; 8 bases agree with TRBD1. Germline values: CDR1 MDHEN, CDR2 SYDVKM. J gave up 6 bases and V 2 bases, and 8 bases lay outside the gene matches. The CDR3 length is 16 residues. CDR3 loop: CASSLLGQGGAGELFF. The DNA for the CDR3 is TGTGCCAGCAGTTTACTCGGACAGGGAGGAGCCGGGGAGCTGTTTTTT.